These T cell receptor beta chains were read from a single sample in a study of a mutant IDH1 vaccine in newly diagnosed glioma. Some clones are missing from TCRdb's copy, which holds only in-frame ones; the method was immunoSEQ multiplex PCR. This table holds 65,000 or so clones, 85% found once. Their antigens are not known. The starting material was PBMCs, obtained from a glioma patient whose treatment included an IDH1 peptide vaccine. All receptors come from a man younger than 45 with glioma. The CDR3 runs from the conserved cysteine through the conserved F or W. The D gene is left open where the match is weak. Some rows have no size entry. The others give once, few or many, or a class for an expanded clone.

>NA|TRBD1|TRBJ1-4|TRBV7-9|17
TGTGCCAGCAGCGGGGACAGGGTACTTGCAACTAATGAAAAACTGTTTTTT
CASSGDRVLATNEKLFF
>few|NA|TRBJ1-1|TRBV18|14
TGTGCCAGCTCACCACATCAAAGGTTCACTGAAGCTTTCTTT
CASSPHQRFTEAFF
>NA|TRBD1|TRBJ1-1|TRBV10-2|11
TGCGCCAGCAGCCTAGGACAGGGGGCTTTCTTT
CASSLGQGAFF
>NA|TRBD1|TRBJ2-7|TRBV10-1|14
TGCGCCAGCAGTGAGGACAGGGGGCTCGGCGAGCAGTACTTC
CASSEDRGLGEQYF
>NA|NA|TRBJ1-4|TRBV5-1|13
TGCGCCAGCAGCCTGCAGGCTAATGAAAAACTGTTTTTT
CASSLQANEKLFF
>NA|TRBD1|TRBJ1-2|TRBV5-4|16
TGTGCCAGCAGCTTGGGCTACTGGACAGGGCCCATGGGCTACACCTTC
CASSLGYWTGPMGYTF
>NA|TRBD1|TRBJ1-4|TRBV19|14
TGTGCCACCAAAAAGGGGGCTCCTGAGCAAAAACTGTTTTTT
CATKKGAPEQKLFF
>NA|NA|TRBJ2-7|TRBV6-5|13
TGTGCCACCCAGGGGCCGGGGAAATACGAGCAGTACTTC
CATQGPGKYEQYF
>NA|TRBD1|TRBJ2-5|TRBV2|14
TGTGCCAGCAGCGGAGACAGGGCACAAGAGACCCAGTACTTC
CASSGDRAQETQYF
>NA|NA|TRBJ1-5|TRBV9|17
TGTGCCAGCAGCGTAGAGCCAGGGGCAGCTGGCAATCAGCCCCAGCATTTT
CASSVEPGAAGNQPQHF
>medium-sized|NA|TRBJ2-2|TRBV30|15
TGTGCCTGGAGTGTACTGGGAAGAGACACCGGGGAGCTGTTTTTT
CAWSVLGRDTGELFF
>NA|NA|TRBJ1-5|TRBV6-5|14
TGTGCCAGCAGTTACGAGGGCAACAATCAGCCCCAGCATTTT
CASSYEGNNQPQHF
>NA|NA|TRBJ2-7|TRBV2|14
TGTGCCAGCAGTGACCAGGGGATAACCTACGAGCAGTACTTC
CASSDQGITYEQYF
>once|TRBD1|TRBJ2-5|TRBV7-9|11
TGTGCCAGCGAGACAGGGTGGACCCAGTACTTC
CASETGWTQYF
>NA|NA|TRBJ1-2|TRBV13|14
TGTGCCAGCAGCTCTGACGGCGCTAACTATGGCTACACCTTC
CASSSDGANYGYTF
>few|NA|TRBJ2-5|TRBV2|16
TGTGCCAGCAGCCGACCAAGGGCAGGGGACCAAGAGACCCAGTACTTC
CASSRPRAGDQETQYF
>NA|NA|TRBJ2-1|TRBV5-1|15
TGCGCCAGCAGCAGGAGGGACAGTAGGGATAATGAGCAGTTCTTC
CASSRRDSRDNEQFF
>NA|NA|TRBJ1-2|TRBV25-1|14
TGTGCCAGCAGTGAATTGACAGACAACTATGGCTACACCTTC
CASSELTDNYGYTF
>NA|NA|TRBJ1-5|TRBV30|13
TGTGCCTGGAGCGCGGACAGCAATCAGCCCCAGCATTTT
CAWSADSNQPQHF
>once|NA|TRBJ1-2|TRBV19|14
TGTGCCAGTAGTATAGAGGTGGGCAACTATGGCTACACCTTC
CASSIEVGNYGYTF
>NA|NA|TRBJ1-6|TRBV2|15
TGTGCCAGCAAAGAACGGACAGACTATAATTCACCCCTCCACTTT
CASKERTDYNSPLHF